This TCR beta chain was identified in a study of blood T cell repertoires in COVID-19. Study information: Whether acute or convalescent, the COVID-19 samples came from the United States, Italy and Spain. The analysed material was cDNA or gDNA that came from T cells, B-cell-depleted T cells, or PBMCs.

Original handling: Amplified reference gene primers provided the basis for estimating nucleated cell counts. Profiled with immunoSEQ multiplex PCR; TCRdb holds only in-frame clones, not every one. V and J calls and clone size follow that table, whereas D and trimming were derived from the DNA. The table has roughly 140,000 clones, 75% to 90% seen once; the top ten hold 15%. The germline gives CDR1 SGHNT, CDR2 YENEEA. This CDR3 has 16 amino acids. Trimming removed 1 base from V and 5 bases from J; junction bases left unmatched: 8. V and J are TRBV11-3 and TRBJ1-1; 9 bases align to TRBD1. The TCR sequence derives from a woman aged 40 to 49 with acute or convalescent COVID-19. The sample consisted of peripheral blood. The DNA of the CDR3 is TGTGCCAGCAGCTTAGGATTGGGACAGGGAAGAACTGAAGCTTTCTTT. Amino acids: CASSLGLGQGRTEAFF.